This is a list of T cell receptor beta chains from one sample in a study of control samples from healthy donors and cancer patients. Produced via immunoSEQ multiplex PCR; TCRdb's table is partial and in-frame only. This sample has 80,000 to 85,000 clones; approximately 91% occur once, and the top ten carry roughly 5%. Sequences were obtained from blood. The receptors shown here come from a woman in her forties or fifties in good health. Each CDR3 is given with its conserved first and last residue. Each record gives: V gene, clone size, J gene, D gene, CDR3 DNA, CDR3 protein. The D gene is left open where the match is weak. Rows may omit the clone size; those that give it use once, few, many or a size class.

TRBV24-1	NA	TRBJ2-3	NA	TGTGCCACCAGTGATTTTAACGAAATGAGCACAGATACGCAGTATTTT	CATSDFNEMSTDTQYF
TRBV6-5	once	TRBJ1-2	NA	TGTGCCAGCAGTTACTCCGCAGAAGACTATGGCTACACCTTC	CASSYSAEDYGYTF
TRBV4-2	NA	TRBJ2-1	NA	TGTGCCAGCAGCCGAGGGGGGGTTGGACTCAGTGAGCAGTTCTTC	CASSRGGVGLSEQFF
TRBV7-9	NA	TRBJ2-1	NA	TGTGCCAGCAGCCGGGACTCCCGAGATGAGCAGTTCTTC	CASSRDSRDEQFF
TRBV27	NA	TRBJ1-1	TRBD1	TGTGCCAGCAGTCGACAGGGGCTCCAAGCTTTCTTT	CASSRQGLQAFF
TRBV7-2	NA	TRBJ1-1	NA	TGTGCCAGCAGCTCCCAGGGGCAGGTGACAAACACTGAAGCTTTCTTT	CASSSQGQVTNTEAFF
TRBV5-1	NA	TRBJ1-4	NA	TGCGCCAGCAGCTTGGTTGGCCGGGGATGGGCATCTAATGAAAAACTGTTTTTT	CASSLVGRGWASNEKLFF
TRBV29-1	NA	TRBJ1-1	TRBD1	TGCAGCGTTCGATCAGGGGGGAACACTGAAGCTTTCTTT	CSVRSGGNTEAFF
TRBV7-2	NA	TRBJ1-6	TRBD1	TGTGCCAGCAGCGCGGACAGGGGGCGATCACCCCTCCACTTT	CASSADRGRSPLHF
TRBV4-2	NA	TRBJ2-3	NA	TGTGCCAGCAGCCAAGATTTGGGCAGGACAGATACGCAGTATTTT	CASSQDLGRTDTQYF
TRBV12-3/TRBV12-4	NA	TRBJ2-5	NA	TGTGCCAGCAGTTTATTCGAGACCCAGTACTTC	CASSLFETQYF
TRBV5-3	NA	TRBJ2-5	TRBD2	TGTGCCAGAAGCCCTATAGGCGGGGGGGGCTGGGAGACCCAGTACTTC	CARSPIGGGGWETQYF
TRBV11-2	NA	TRBJ1-2	NA	TGTGCCAGCAGCTACCCCCAGCAAATCGGCTACACCTTC	CASSYPQQIGYTF
TRBV29-1	NA	TRBJ2-1	TRBD1	TGCAGCGTTGAGGGACAGGGCGATGAGCAGTTCTTC	CSVEGQGDEQFF
TRBV19	NA	TRBJ1-1	NA	TGTGCCAGTAGTCCAGAGGACAGGAACACTGAAGCTTTCTTT	CASSPEDRNTEAFF
TRBV5-4	NA	TRBJ1-1	NA	TGTGCCAGCAGCTTGGACGAGTTTACTGAAGCTTTCTTT	CASSLDEFTEAFF
TRBV5-5	once	TRBJ1-2	NA	TGTGCCAGCAGCGGGACTACTACTAACTATGGCTACACCTTC	CASSGTTTNYGYTF
TRBV5-6	NA	TRBJ1-2	NA	TGTGCCAGCAGCTTGGGGACAGTCCGCCACTATGGCTACACCTTC	CASSLGTVRHYGYTF
TRBV2	NA	TRBJ1-6	TRBD1	TGTGCCGGGAAGGACAGGGGGCACAATTCACCCCTCCACTTT	CAGKDRGHNSPLHF
TRBV19	NA	TRBJ1-2	TRBD1	TGTGCCAGTACCCCAGGACAGGGAAACTATGGCTACACCTTC	CASTPGQGNYGYTF
TRBV19	few	TRBJ1-5	TRBD1	TGTGCCAGCCGACAGGGCAGGGGGGGTAATCAGCCCCAGCATTTT	CASRQGRGGNQPQHF
TRBV19	NA	TRBJ1-5	NA	TGTGCCAGTAGTACCTCGGCCTTATCAGGGGTCGGTCAGCCCCAGCATTTT	CASSTSALSGVGQPQHF
TRBV5-4	NA	TRBJ2-4	NA	TGTGCCAGCAGCTTGACTAGGGAAAACATTCAGTACTTC	CASSLTRENIQYF
TRBV30	NA	TRBJ2-2	TRBD2	TGTGCCTGGGGGGCGGGGGGGCCCGCCGGGGAGCTGTTTTTT	CAWGAGGPAGELFF
TRBV4-1	NA	TRBJ2-2	TRBD1	TGCGCCAGCAGCCAGGCGGGACAGGGAGATAACACCGGGGAGCTGTTTTTT	CASSQAGQGDNTGELFF
TRBV9	once	TRBJ1-2	NA	TGTGCCAGCAGCCCTCAGGCTGGGGCAGCTAACTATGGCTACACCTTC	CASSPQAGAANYGYTF
TRBV19	NA	TRBJ2-7	NA	TGTGCCAGTAGCAGATCCGGGGGAAACTACGAGCAGTACTTC	CASSRSGGNYEQYF